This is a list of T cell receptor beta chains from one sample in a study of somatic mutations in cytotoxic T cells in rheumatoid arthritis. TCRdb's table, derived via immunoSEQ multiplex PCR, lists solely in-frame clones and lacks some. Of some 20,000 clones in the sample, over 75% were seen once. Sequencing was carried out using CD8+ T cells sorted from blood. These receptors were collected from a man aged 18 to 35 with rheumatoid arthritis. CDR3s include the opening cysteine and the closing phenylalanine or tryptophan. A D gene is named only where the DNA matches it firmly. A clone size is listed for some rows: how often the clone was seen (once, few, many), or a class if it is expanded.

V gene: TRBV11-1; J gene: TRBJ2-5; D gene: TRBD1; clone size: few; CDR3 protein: CASSPRTGEETQYF; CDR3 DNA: TGTGCCAGCAGCCCGAGGACAGGGGAAGAGACCCAGTACTTC
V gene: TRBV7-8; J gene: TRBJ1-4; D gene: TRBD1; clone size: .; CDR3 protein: CASSLVRGTNEKLFF; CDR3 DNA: TGTGCCAGCAGCTTAGTCAGGGGGACTAATGAAAAACTGTTTTTT
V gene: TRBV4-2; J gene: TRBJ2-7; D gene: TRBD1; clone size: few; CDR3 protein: CASSPNRDRVYEQYF; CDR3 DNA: TGTGCCAGCAGCCCAAACAGGGACAGGGTGTACGAGCAGTACTTC
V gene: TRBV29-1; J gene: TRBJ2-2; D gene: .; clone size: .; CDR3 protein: CSVEDPGLLASGELFF; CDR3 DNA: TGCAGCGTTGAAGATCCTGGACTCCTGGCGTCCGGGGAGCTGTTTTTT
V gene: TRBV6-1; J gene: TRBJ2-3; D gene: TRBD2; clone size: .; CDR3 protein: CASRGLAGSTDTQYF; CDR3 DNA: TGTGCCAGCAGGGGACTAGCGGGTAGCACAGATACGCAGTATTTT
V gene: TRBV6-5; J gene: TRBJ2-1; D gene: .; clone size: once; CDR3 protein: CASSHAEDEQFF; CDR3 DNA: TGTGCCAGCAGCCACGCTGAGGATGAGCAGTTCTTC
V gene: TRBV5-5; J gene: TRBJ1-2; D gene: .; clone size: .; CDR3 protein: CASSLIPGQEGYTF; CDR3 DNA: TGTGCCAGCAGCTTGATCCCAGGCCAAGAGGGCTACACCTTC
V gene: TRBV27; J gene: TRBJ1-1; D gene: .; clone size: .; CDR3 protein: CASSMGNTEAFF; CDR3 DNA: TGTGCCAGCAGCATGGGTAATACTGAAGCTTTCTTT
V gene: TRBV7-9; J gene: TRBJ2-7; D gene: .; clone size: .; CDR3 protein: CASSSRVSYEQYF; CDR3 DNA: TGTGCCAGCAGCTCGCGGGTTTCCTACGAGCAGTACTTC
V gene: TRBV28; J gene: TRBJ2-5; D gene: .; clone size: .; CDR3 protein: CASSFSIQEGGGKETQYF; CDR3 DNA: TGTGCCAGCAGTTTTTCCATCCAGGAGGGTGGAGGCAAAGAGACCCAGTACTTC
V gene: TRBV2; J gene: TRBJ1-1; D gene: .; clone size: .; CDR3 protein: CASNGGPEAFF; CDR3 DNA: TGTGCCAGCAACGGGGGGCCTGAAGCTTTCTTT
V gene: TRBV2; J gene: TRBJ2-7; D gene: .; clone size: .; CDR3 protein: CASGGRGGYEQYF; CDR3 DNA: TGTGCCAGCGGGGGAAGGGGAGGATACGAGCAGTACTTC
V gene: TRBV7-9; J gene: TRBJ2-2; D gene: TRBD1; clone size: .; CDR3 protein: CASSSPGTANTGELFF; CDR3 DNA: TGTGCCAGCAGCTCGCCGGGGACAGCGAACACCGGGGAGCTGTTTTTT
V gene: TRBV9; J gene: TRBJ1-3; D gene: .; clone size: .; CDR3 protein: CASSDGTRTGNTIYF; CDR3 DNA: TGTGCCAGCAGCGATGGGACTCGAACAGGAAACACCATATATTTT
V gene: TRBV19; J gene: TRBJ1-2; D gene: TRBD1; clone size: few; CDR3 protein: CASSLTGIYGYTF; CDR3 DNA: TGTGCCAGCTCCTTGACAGGGATCTATGGCTACACCTTC
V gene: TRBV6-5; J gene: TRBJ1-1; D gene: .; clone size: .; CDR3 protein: CASNSGPEAFF; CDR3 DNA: TGTGCCAGCAATTCCGGGCCGGAAGCTTTCTTT
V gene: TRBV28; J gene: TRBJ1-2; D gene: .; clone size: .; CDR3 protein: CASSLFRGYYGYTF; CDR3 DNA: TGTGCCAGCAGTTTATTTCGGGGTTACTATGGCTACACCTTC
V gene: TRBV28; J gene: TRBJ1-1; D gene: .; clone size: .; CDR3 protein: CASSLGDPEAFF; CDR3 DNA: TGTGCCAGCAGTTTAGGGGACCCAGAAGCTTTCTTT
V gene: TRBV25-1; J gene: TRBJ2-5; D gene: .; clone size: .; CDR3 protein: CASSDLKGRETQYF; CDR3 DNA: TGTGCCAGCAGTGATTTAAAGGGAAGGGAGACCCAGTACTTC
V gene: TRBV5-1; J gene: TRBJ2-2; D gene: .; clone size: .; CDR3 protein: CASTIKMVGGPDGELFF; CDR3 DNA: TGCGCCAGCACCATCAAGATGGTCGGGGGGCCGGACGGGGAGCTGTTTTTT
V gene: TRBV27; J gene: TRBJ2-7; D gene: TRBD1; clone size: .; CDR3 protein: CASSFLTGSIYEQYF; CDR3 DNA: TGTGCCAGCAGTTTTTTGACAGGGTCTATCTACGAGCAGTACTTC
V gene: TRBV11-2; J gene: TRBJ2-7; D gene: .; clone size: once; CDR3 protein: CASSLVPGPSPSYEQYF; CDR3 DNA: TGTGCCAGCAGCTTAGTTCCGGGACCCAGTCCATCCTACGAGCAGTACTTC
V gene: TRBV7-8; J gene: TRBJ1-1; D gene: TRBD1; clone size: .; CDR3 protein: CASSSGTDKMTEAFF; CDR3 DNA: TGTGCCAGCAGCTCGGGGACAGACAAAATGACTGAAGCTTTCTTT
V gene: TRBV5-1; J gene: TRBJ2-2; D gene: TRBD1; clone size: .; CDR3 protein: CASSLYRGTGELFF; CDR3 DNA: TGCGCCAGCAGCTTGTACAGGGGCACCGGGGAGCTGTTTTTT
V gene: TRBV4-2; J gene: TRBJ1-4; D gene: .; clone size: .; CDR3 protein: CASSLRPLSNEKLFF; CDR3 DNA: TGTGCCAGCAGCCTTCGACCGCTGTCGAATGAAAAACTGTTTTTT
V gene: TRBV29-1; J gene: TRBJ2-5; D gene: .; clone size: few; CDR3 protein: CSVPGVPPETQYF; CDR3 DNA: TGCAGCGTTCCGGGGGTGCCCCCAGAGACCCAGTACTTC
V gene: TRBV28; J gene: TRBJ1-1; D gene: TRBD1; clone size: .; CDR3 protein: CASSFGRTGRTEAFF; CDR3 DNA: TGTGCCAGCAGTTTTGGTAGGACAGGGAGGACTGAAGCTTTCTTT
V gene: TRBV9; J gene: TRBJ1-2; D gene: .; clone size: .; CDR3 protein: CASSVSGSNYGYTF; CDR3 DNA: TGTGCCAGCAGCGTATCAGGGAGTAACTATGGCTACACCTTC
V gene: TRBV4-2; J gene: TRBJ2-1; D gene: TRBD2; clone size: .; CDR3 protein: CASSQDSSGGYNEQFF; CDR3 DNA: TGTGCCAGCAGCCAAGATTCCAGCGGGGGGTATAATGAGCAGTTCTTC
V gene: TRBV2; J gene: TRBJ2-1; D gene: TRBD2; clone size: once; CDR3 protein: CAGLAGESYNEQFF; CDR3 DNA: TGTGCCGGACTAGCGGGGGAGTCCTACAATGAGCAGTTCTTC
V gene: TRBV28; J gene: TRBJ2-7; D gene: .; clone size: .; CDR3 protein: CASEDITYEQYF; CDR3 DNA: TGTGCCAGCGAAGACATCACCTACGAGCAGTACTTC
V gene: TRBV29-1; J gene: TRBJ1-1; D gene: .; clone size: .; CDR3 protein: CSVHGGTLNTEAFF; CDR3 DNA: TGCAGCGTTCATGGGGGGACACTGAACACTGAAGCTTTCTTT
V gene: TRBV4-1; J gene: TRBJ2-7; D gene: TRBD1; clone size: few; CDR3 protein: CASSQEGQGAIYEQYF; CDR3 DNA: TGCGCCAGCAGCCAAGAAGGACAGGGGGCGATTTACGAGCAGTACTTC
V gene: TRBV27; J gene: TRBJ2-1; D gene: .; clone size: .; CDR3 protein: CASSLSWNNEQFF; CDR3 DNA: TGTGCCAGCAGTTTATCGTGGAACAATGAGCAGTTCTTC
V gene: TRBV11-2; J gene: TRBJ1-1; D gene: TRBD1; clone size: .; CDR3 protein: CASSPLTGAMNTEAFF; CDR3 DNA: TGTGCCAGCAGCCCCCTGACAGGGGCCATGAACACTGAAGCTTTCTTT
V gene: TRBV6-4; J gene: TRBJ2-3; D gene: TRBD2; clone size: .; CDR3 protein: CASSDGTTSLSTQYF; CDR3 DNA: TGTGCCAGCAGTGACGGGACTACTTCGCTTTCTACGCAGTATTTT
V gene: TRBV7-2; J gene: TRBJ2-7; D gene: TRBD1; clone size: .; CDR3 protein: CASSPWTGGYEQYF; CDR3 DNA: TGTGCCAGCAGCCCCTGGACAGGGGGATACGAGCAGTACTTC
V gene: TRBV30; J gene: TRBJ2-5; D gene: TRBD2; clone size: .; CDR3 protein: CAWSTTSGGETQYF; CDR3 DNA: TGTGCCTGGAGTACCACTAGCGGGGGAGAGACCCAGTACTTC
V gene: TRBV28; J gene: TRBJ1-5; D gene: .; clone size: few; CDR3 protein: CASSLGQPQHF; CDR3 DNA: TGTGCCAGCAGTTTAGGACAGCCCCAGCATTTT
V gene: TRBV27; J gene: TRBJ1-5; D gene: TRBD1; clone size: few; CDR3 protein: CASRTGWSNQPQHF; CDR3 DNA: TGTGCCAGCAGGACAGGGTGGAGCAATCAGCCCCAGCATTTT
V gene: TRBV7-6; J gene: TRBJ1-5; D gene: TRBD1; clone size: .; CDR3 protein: CASSLRPGGDSKNQPQHF; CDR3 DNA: TGTGCCAGCAGCTTACGCCCCGGGGGGGACAGTAAGAATCAGCCCCAGCATTTT
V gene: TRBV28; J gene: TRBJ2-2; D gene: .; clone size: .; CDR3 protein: CASTPSGSYFAGAMAGELFF; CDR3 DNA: TGTGCCAGCACCCCGTCGGGCAGTTATTTCGCCGGGGCCATGGCCGGGGAGCTGTTTTTT
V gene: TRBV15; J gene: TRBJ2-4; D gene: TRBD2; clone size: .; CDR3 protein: CATSTSGGPRRLAKNIQYF; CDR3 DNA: TGTGCCACCAGCACTAGCGGGGGGCCGAGAAGACTAGCCAAAAACATTCAGTACTTC
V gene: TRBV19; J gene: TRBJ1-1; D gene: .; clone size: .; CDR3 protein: CATSDGTLNTEAFF; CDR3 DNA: TGTGCCACCTCCGACGGCACCCTGAACACTGAAGCTTTCTTT
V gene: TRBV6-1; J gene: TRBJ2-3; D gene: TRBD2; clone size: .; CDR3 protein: CASSELAGGSDTQYF; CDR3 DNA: TGTGCCAGCAGTGAACTAGCGGGGGGCTCAGATACGCAGTATTTT